The TCR beta chain described here comes from a study of T cell responses to AZD1222 COVID-19 vaccine. Overall study results and limits: As reported, nearly half of all spike-specific TCRs target variant regions that are unmutated. Following two doses of AZD1222, Spike-specific TCR breadth and depth rose. There were repertoire samples only from the period after the peak T cell response. White British ancestry dominated among donors, who included more females, and clonal diversity was possibly underestimated.

Data came from immunoSEQ multiplex PCR; TCRdb stores just in-frame clones and leaves some out. The sample gives about 85,000 clones, 80% to 90% of which show up once; roughly 15% is in the top ten. Trimming cost V 6 bases and J 1 base; bases outside gene matches: 3. CDR3 length: 14 amino acids. Per germline, CDR1 LNHDA and CDR2 SQIVND (reference sequence). On this clone: No antigen is known for it.

The source was peripheral blood, collected on day 0 of AZD1222 vaccination. The rearrangement links TRBV19 to TRBJ1-2, with 9 positions matching TRBD1. This clonotype was obtained from an adult in good health. The CDR3 sequence is CASSVDRGNYGYTF. The CDR3 bases are TGTGCCAGTAGCGTGGACAGGGGTAACTATGGCTACACCTTC.